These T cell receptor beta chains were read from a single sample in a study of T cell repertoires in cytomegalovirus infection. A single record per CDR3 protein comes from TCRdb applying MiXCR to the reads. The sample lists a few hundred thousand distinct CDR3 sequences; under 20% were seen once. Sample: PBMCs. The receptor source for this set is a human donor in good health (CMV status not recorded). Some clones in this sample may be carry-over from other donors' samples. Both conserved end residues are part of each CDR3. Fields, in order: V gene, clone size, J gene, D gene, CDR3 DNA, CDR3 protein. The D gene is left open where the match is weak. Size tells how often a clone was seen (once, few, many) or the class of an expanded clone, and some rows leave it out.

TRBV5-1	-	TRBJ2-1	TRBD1	TGCGCCAGCAGCTTGGCGGGACAGGGAAACTACAATGAGCAGTTCTTC	CASSLAGQGNYNEQFF
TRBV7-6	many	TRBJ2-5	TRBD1	TGTGCCAGCAGCTCTGGGACAGGAGAGACCCAGTACTTC	CASSSGTGETQYF
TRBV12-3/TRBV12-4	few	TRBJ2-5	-	TGTGCCAGCAGTTTTTCAGGTCCCGGGGAGACCCAGTACTTC	CASSFSGPGETQYF
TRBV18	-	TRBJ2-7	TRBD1	TGTGCCAGCTCACCTCCGGGGACAGGAACTTTTTACGAGCAGTACTTC	CASSPPGTGTFYEQYF
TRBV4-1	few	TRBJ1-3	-	TGCGCCAGCAGCCCCCGGAAACGCGGCCACACCATATATTTT	CASSPRKRGHTIYF
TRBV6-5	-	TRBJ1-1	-	TGTGCCAGTTCTTGGGGAACTGAAGCTTTCTTT	CASSWGTEAFF
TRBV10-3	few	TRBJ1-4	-	TGTGCCATCAGTGCGGAGAATGAAAAACTGTTTTTT	CAISAENEKLFF
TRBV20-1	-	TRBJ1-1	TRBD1	TGCAGTGCTAGCGCGGACAGGGGGAGTGAAGCTTTCTTT	CSASADRGSEAFF
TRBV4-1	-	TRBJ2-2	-	TGCGCCAGCAGCCAAGATAATCGGCAGGGGAGCACCGGGGAGCTGTTTTTT	CASSQDNRQGSTGELFF
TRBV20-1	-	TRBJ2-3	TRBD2	TGCAGTGCTAGAGAAGGACTTACTAGCGGGGGGGCCGATACGCAGTATTTT	CSAREGLTSGGADTQYF
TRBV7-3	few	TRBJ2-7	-	TGTGCCAGCAGCACCCGTCCAGGGTCGGGTGAGCAGTACTTC	CASSTRPGSGEQYF
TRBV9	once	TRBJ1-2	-	TGTGCCAGCAGTCGTCAGGGGATTAACTATGGCTACACCTTC	CASSRQGINYGYTF
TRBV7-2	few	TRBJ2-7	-	TGTGCCAGCAAACAGCTCCATAATTCCTACGAGCAGTACTTC	CASKQLHNSYEQYF
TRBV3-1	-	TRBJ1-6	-	TGTGCCGCCGGCGGGGATTCACCCCTCCACTTT	CAAGGDSPLHF
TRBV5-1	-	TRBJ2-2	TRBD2	TGCGCCAGCAGCTTGGCGGGGGGGACCTCCAACACCGGGGAGCTGTTTTTT	CASSLAGGTSNTGELFF
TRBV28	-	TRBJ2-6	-	TGTGCCAGCACCCTCGAGGGCCGCTCTGGGGCCAACGTCCTGACTTTC	CASTLEGRSGANVLTF
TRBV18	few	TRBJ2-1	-	TGTGCCAGCTCACCAGGTGGAAGCGGCTACAATGAGCAGTTCTTC	CASSPGGSGYNEQFF
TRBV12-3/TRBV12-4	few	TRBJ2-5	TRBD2	TGTGCCAGCAGACCTAGCGGGGGGGGTGAAGAGACCCAGTACTTC	CASRPSGGGEETQYF
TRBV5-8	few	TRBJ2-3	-	TGTGCCAGCAGCAGGGGACTCTTAATCACAGATACGCAGTATTTT	CASSRGLLITDTQYF
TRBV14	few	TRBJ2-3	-	TGTGCCAGCAGTCTTCATCAGGAAACAGATACGCAGTATTTT	CASSLHQETDTQYF
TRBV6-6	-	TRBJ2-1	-	TGTGCCAGCATCGGGTATAACTACAATGAGCAGTTCTTC	CASIGYNYNEQFF
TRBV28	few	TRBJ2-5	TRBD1	TGTGCCAGCAGTGATTGGGGGACAGGGCAAGAGACCCAGTACTTC	CASSDWGTGQETQYF
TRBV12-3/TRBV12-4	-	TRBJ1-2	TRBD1	TGTGCCAGCAGTCCAGGGACAGGGATATTTCGAGACTATGGCTACACCTTC	CASSPGTGIFRDYGYTF
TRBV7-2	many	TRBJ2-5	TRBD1	TGTGCCAGCAGCCCGACAGGGAGTACGGAGACCCAGTACTTC	CASSPTGSTETQYF
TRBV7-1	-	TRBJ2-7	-	TGTGCCAGCAGCTCTCCACGCGTTTCTAGCGAGCAGTACTTC	CASSSPRVSSEQYF
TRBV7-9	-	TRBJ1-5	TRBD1	TGTGCCAGCAGCGTAACAGGGGGAGGCAATCAGCCCCAGCATTTT	CASSVTGGGNQPQHF
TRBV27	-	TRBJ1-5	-	TGTGCCAGCAGTTCGGCGGTTTGGGCTCAACAAAATCAGCCCCAGCATTTT	CASSSAVWAQQNQPQHF
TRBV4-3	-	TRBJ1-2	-	TGCGCCAGCAGCCAAATCCTCGGACCGGGGAATGGCTACACCTTC	CASSQILGPGNGYTF
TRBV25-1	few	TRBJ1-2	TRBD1	TGTGCCAGCCAAGCGGACAGGGCGGGTGGTGGCTACACCTTC	CASQADRAGGGYTF
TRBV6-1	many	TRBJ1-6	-	TGTGCCAGCAGAAATCTATCGGGAGGCAGGAGCTCCTATAATTCACCCCTCCACTTT	CASRNLSGGRSSYNSPLHF
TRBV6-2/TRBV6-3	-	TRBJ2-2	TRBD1	TGTGCCAGCAGACAGGGGACCAACACCGGGGAGCTGTTTTTT	CASRQGTNTGELFF
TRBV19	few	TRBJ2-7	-	TGTGCCAGTAGTATAGTTTTCAACTACGAGCAGTACTTC	CASSIVFNYEQYF
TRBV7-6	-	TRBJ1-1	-	TGTGCCAGCAGCTTAGAATCTGGGGGTAGTCGGACTGAAGCTTTCTTT	CASSLESGGSRTEAFF
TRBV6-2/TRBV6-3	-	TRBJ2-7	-	TGCGCGACCGGGGGCTACGAGCAGTACTTC	CATGGYEQYF
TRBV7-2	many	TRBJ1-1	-	TGTGCCAGCAGTTTCAGGGAGAACACTGAAGCTTTCTTT	CASSFRENTEAFF
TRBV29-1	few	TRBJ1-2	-	TGCAGCGTTGAGAGGGTAGACTATGGCTACACCTTC	CSVERVDYGYTF
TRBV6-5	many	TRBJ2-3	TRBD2	TGTGCCAGCAGTTACACTACTCAAAGCGGGGGGATGTCAGATACGCAGTATTTT	CASSYTTQSGGMSDTQYF
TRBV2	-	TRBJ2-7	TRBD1	TGTGCCAGCAGTGAGATCGGGACAGGGAACGAGCAGTACTTC	CASSEIGTGNEQYF
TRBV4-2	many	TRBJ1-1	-	TGTGCCAGCAGCCAAGACCCCTATGGCGGGATGAACACTGAAGCTTTCTTT	CASSQDPYGGMNTEAFF
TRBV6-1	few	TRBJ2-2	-	TGTGCCAGCAGCCTAATCTCTATCTCAACCGGGGAGCTGTTTTTT	CASSLISISTGELFF
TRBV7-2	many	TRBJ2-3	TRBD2	TGTGCCAGCAGCTGGGGACTAGCGGGGCGTAGCACAGATACGCAGTATTTT	CASSWGLAGRSTDTQYF
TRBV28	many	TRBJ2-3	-	TGTGCCAGCGGCAATGGCTATGGTGGGGGGAGCACAGATACGCAGTATTTT	CASGNGYGGGSTDTQYF